A single sample gave rise to the 20 T cell receptor beta chains below, sequenced in a study of beta chain features in type 1 diabetes. Expressed TCRB transcripts were sequenced because the isolated RNA had all been reverse transcribed beforehand. TCRdb's copy holds only in-frame clones and misses some; the assay was immunoSEQ multiplex PCR. Here the sample spans under 500,000 clones, about 32% being singletons. Sample: naive CD4+ T cells from blood. The receptors originated from a man between 18 and 29 years old in good health.

This clone was found a few times. J is TRBJ2-1 and V is TRBV29-1; TRBD2 matches at 14 bases. After removal of 6 bases from V and 9 bases from J, the junction contained 7 bases not matched to a gene. This CDR3 contains 14 residues. The germline gives CDR1 SQVTM, CDR2 ANQGSEA. CDR3 nucleotide sequence: TGCAGCGTGACGGGACTAGCGGGAGCGGGTGAGCAGTTCTTC. Translating it yields CSVTGLAGAGEQFF.

This clone was found a few times. The V gene is TRBV18, the J gene TRBJ2-4; tentatively, D is TRBD1 (6 bases). Germline-derived CDR1 and CDR2 are KGHSH and LQKENI. The CDR3 is made up of 14 amino acids. V lost 7 bases and J 8 bases, leaving 18 bases between the germline ends. CDR3 DNA sequence: TGTGCCAGCTACTCGGGACACCAGGGAGACATTCAGTACTTC. Translating it yields CASYSGHQGDIQYF.

The rearrangement uses TRBV11-2 and TRBJ2-5; tentative D call: TRBD1 (5 bases). Germline CDR1 and CDR2: SGHAT and FQNNGV. V shed 2 bases and J shed 5 bases, with 12 bases lying between them. CDR3 length equals 14 residues. The CDR3 reads CASSLKQGQETQYF. CDR3 bases: TGTGCCAGCAGCTTAAAGCAGGGTCAGGAGACCCAGTACTTC.

The rearrangement joins TRBV25-1 to TRBJ2-2; 8 nucleotides match TRBD1. V shed 5 bases, J shed 0 bases, and the junction held 5 bases outside the gene matches. The V gene's germline CDR1 is MGHDK and CDR2 SYGVNS. The CDR3 runs to 16 residues. The CDR3 DNA sequence: TGTGCCAGCAGTAGGGACAGGCAGGCGAACACCGGGGAGCTGTTTTTT. Translating gives CASSRDRQANTGELFF.

This clone has just a few counts. The V call is TRBV7-9, the J call TRBJ2-5; D tentatively fits TRBD1 or TRBD2 (5 bases each). CDR1 SEHNR and CDR2 FQNEAQ come from the germline V gene (reference sequence). The CDR3 extends over 15 amino acids. V was shortened by 0 bases and J by 5 bases, with 13 bases between the two germline ends. This CDR3 is CASSLAQGVGETQYF. DNA for the CDR3: TGTGCCAGCAGCTTAGCGCAGGGAGTTGGGGAGACCCAGTACTTC.

This chain joins TRBV29-1 and TRBJ2-2, with D unclear. The germline gives CDR1 SQVTM, CDR2 ANQGSEA. Trimming shortened V by 4 bases and J by 0 bases, and 6 bases separated the two germline ends. The CDR3 loop spans 13 amino acids. As DNA, the CDR3 is TGCAGCGTTGTCCATTCGAACACCGGGGAGCTGTTTTTT. Translating gives CSVVHSNTGELFF.

This clone was picked up a small number of times. The gene calls are TRBV6-5 and TRBJ2-1; 7 nucleotides match TRBD2. This CDR3 has 13 amino acids. CDR1 MNHEY and CDR2 SVGAGI come from the germline V gene. Trimming took 8 bases from V and 10 from J; bases not matched to a gene: 11. The CDR3 DNA sequence: TGTGCCAGCCGAGCTAGCGGCTTGGGGGAGCAGTTCTTC. This gives the protein CASRASGLGEQFF.

The rearrangement joins TRBV6-5 to TRBJ1-2, with D possibly TRBD1 on 5 matching bases. Per the germline V gene, CDR1 is MNHEY and CDR2 is SVGAGI. This CDR3 comprises 11 residues. V lost 6 bases to trimming and J lost 4 bases, with 6 bases between them. CDR3 loop: CASSGGYGYTF. The CDR3 DNA follows: TGTGCCAGCAGCGGGGGCTATGGCTACACCTTC.

A few counts support this clone. This chain links TRBV30 with TRBJ2-3; D is unclear. V was cut by 2 bases and J by 6 bases, with 12 bases left in between. CDR1 is GTSNPN and CDR2 is SVGIG in the germline V gene (reference sequence). CDR3 length: 13 residues. The CDR3 reads CAWSQRRMDTQYF. The CDR3 bases are TGTGCCTGGAGTCAAAGGCGGATGGATACGCAGTATTTT.

This clone has a handful of counts. The rearrangement uses TRBV7-7 and TRBJ2-1, with D unclear. Germline CDR1 and CDR2: SSHAT and FNYEAQ (reference sequence). The CDR3 sequence is 15 residues long. V lost 1 base to trimming and J lost 2 bases, with 9 bases between them. The CDR3 nucleotides read TGTGCCAGCAGCTTAGGCCAATCAGCCTACAATGAGCAGTTCTTC. Encoded protein: CASSLGQSAYNEQFF.

The chain uses TRBV7-9 and TRBJ1-2; the D gene is possibly TRBD1 (6 bases). V lost 5 bases and J 7 bases, leaving 14 bases between the germline ends. This CDR3 has 13 residues. Germline loops: CDR1 SEHNR, CDR2 FQNEAQ (reference sequence). The CDR3 reads CASSLQGKGGYTF. CDR3 bases: TGTGCCAGCAGCCTACAGGGAAAGGGTGGCTACACCTTC. Full variable domain (missing parts from reference TRBV7-9 and TRBJ1-2): DTGVSQNPRHKITKRGQNVTFRCDPISEHNRLYWYRQTLGQGPEFLTYFQNEAQLEKSRLLSDRFSAERPKGSFSTLEIQRTEQGDSAMYLCASSLQGKGGYTFGSGTRLTVV.

This clone was seen only a few times. The chain is built from TRBV29-1 and TRBJ2-7; possible D gene TRBD1, 6 bases. CDR1 and CDR2 (germline): SQVTM, ANQGSEA. CDR3 length equals 12 residues. Trimming stripped 2 bases from V and 4 bases from J, with 9 bases between. CDR3 loop: CSVERDTYEQYF. In DNA, the CDR3 is TGCAGCGTTGAACGGGACACATACGAGCAGTACTTC.

This chain joins TRBV5-4 and TRBJ1-2, with D unclear. This CDR3 region has 14 residues. The V end was cut by 4 bases, the J end by 6 bases, with 16 bases between. Germline V gene sequence: CDR1 SGHNT, CDR2 YYREEE (reference sequence). CDR3 DNA sequence: TGTGCCAGCAGCCCATGGATAAGGACGGATGGCTACACCTTC. Translated: CASSPWIRTDGYTF.

The chain employs TRBV11-2 and TRBJ1-2; D is undetermined. Germline CDR1 is SGHAT and CDR2 is FQNNGV. V lost 0 bases to trimming and J lost 4 bases, with 6 bases between them. The CDR3 is 13 residues long. The CDR3: CASSLDSVYGYTF. Here the CDR3 DNA reads TGTGCCAGCAGCTTAGACTCTGTCTATGGCTACACCTTC.

In this sample, this clone turned up a few times. V gene TRBV29-1 combines with J gene TRBJ2-5; D could derive from TRBD1 or TRBD2 (6 bases each). Germline-derived CDR1 and CDR2 are SQVTM and ANQGSEA. The CDR3 is 14 residues long. V lost 3 bases to trimming and J lost 4 bases, with 15 bases between them. The DNA of the CDR3 is TGCAGCGTTGATAGGGGGGCCTGGGGAGAGACCCAGTACTTC. It specifies CSVDRGAWGETQYF.

This clone was counted a few times. This chain uses TRBV5-1 with TRBJ2-1; the D gene is possibly TRBD2 (6 bases). This CDR3 is built from 17 residues. Germline values: CDR1 SGHRS, CDR2 YFSETQ. Between the trimmed V and J ends, which lost 3 bases and 0 bases, there was a span of 16 bases. The CDR3 region is CASSSHLAVSSYNEQFF. Written as DNA, the CDR3 is TGCGCCAGCAGCTCCCATTTAGCGGTCAGCTCCTACAATGAGCAGTTCTTC.

This chain connects TRBV29-1 to TRBJ1-1; unclear D gene. Trimming took 5 bases from V and 0 from J, leaving 10 bases between them. This CDR3 comprises 13 residues. Germline V gene lookup returns CDR1 SQVTM and CDR2 ANQGSEA. CDR3 DNA: TGCAGCGTTCGCGTATACATGAACACTGAAGCTTTCTTT. This gives the protein CSVRVYMNTEAFF.

The V and J genes are TRBV11-2 and TRBJ2-2, with TRBD1 as a possible D gene (5 bases). The length of the CDR3 is 15 residues. The germline V gene encodes CDR1 SGHAT and CDR2 FQNNGV. V was cut by 4 bases and J by 3 bases, with 12 bases left in between. The CDR3 DNA is TGTGCCAGCAGCTCCTCTACAGGAGACACCGGGGAGCTGTTTTTT. Encoded protein: CASSSSTGDTGELFF.

This sequence joins TRBV7-2 and TRBJ2-2; D is possibly TRBD2 (6 bases). The CDR3 has 14 amino acids. The germline CDR1 and CDR2 sequences are SGHTA and FQGNSA. With 5 bases removed from V and 10 bases from J, the gap between germline ends came to 17 bases. As DNA, the CDR3 is TGTGCCAGCAGCCCAAGGCGGGAAGCCGTGGAGCTGTTTTTT. Translating it yields CASSPRREAVELFF.

The rearrangement links TRBV9 to TRBJ2-5; 8 nucleotides match TRBD2. The CDR3 runs 14 residues. J was trimmed by 4 bases and V by 4 bases; bases with no gene match: 6. The germline CDR1 and CDR2 sequences are SGDLS and YYNGEE. The CDR3 spells CASSLLAGGETQYF. The DNA of the CDR3 is TGTGCCAGCAGCCTCCTTGCGGGAGGAGAGACCCAGTACTTC.